This T cell receptor (beta chain) is drawn from a study of blood T cell repertoires in COVID-19. At the level of the study: Acute and convalescent COVID-19 specimens originated in the United States, Italy and Spain. Sources were T cells, B-cell-depleted T cells, or PBMCs; the material itself was cDNA or gDNA.

Trimming stripped 4 bases from V and 3 bases from J, with 13 bases between. Germline lookup yields CDR1 SGHVS and CDR2 FQNEAQ. This CDR3 has 14 amino acids. Clones were sequenced by immunoSEQ multiplex PCR, and TCRdb holds only the in-frame ones, with some missing. In the table there are about 370,000 clones, 90% of which are singletons. The receptor was derived from a man aged 18 to 29 with active or convalescent COVID-19. The V call is TRBV7-8, the J call TRBJ2-7, with a possible D match to TRBD2 (5 bases). Sample: peripheral blood. The CDR3 protein is CASSYSSGIYEQYF. The CDR3 bases are TGTGCCAGCAGCTACTCCAGCGGAATCTACGAGCAGTACTTC. Looking up the rest from reference TRBV7-8 and TRBJ2-7 gives the full variable domain: GAGVSQSPRYKVAKRGQDVALRCDPISGHVSLFWYQQALGQGPEFLTYFQNEAQLDKSGLPSDRFFAERPEGSVSTLKIQRTQQEDSAVYLCASSYSSGIYEQYFGPGTRLTVT.